These T cell receptor beta chains were read from a single sample in a study of blood T cell repertoires in COVID-19. Generated by immunoSEQ multiplex PCR, the TCRdb table keeps only in-frame clones and is missing some. The sample lists about 69,000 clones; 85% were seen once. The sequenced sample was peripheral blood. The receptor source for this set is an elderly man with acute or convalescent COVID-19. CDR3s include the opening cysteine and the closing phenylalanine or tryptophan. A D gene is named only where the DNA matches it firmly. Size values are once, few and many counts, or a class for expanded clones, and some rows have none.

cdr3_nt | cdr3_aa | v_call | clone_size | d_call | j_call
TGCGCCAGCAGTGACAGACTCCAAGAGACCCAGTACTTC | CASSDRLQETQYF | TRBV5-1 | - | - | TRBJ2-5
TGTGCCAGCAGTTACTCGGGTAGCGGGAGGCCAAATGAGCAGTTCTTC | CASSYSGSGRPNEQFF | TRBV6-5 | - | TRBD2 | TRBJ2-1
TGTGCCAGCAGCTTAACTACGGGCCTCGCAGGGGGTACGCAGTATTTT | CASSLTTGLAGGTQYF | TRBV7-8 | - | TRBD1 | TRBJ2-3
TGTGCCAGTAGTAAAAGGACTAGCGGGAGACAGACCCAGTACTTC | CASSKRTSGRQTQYF | TRBV19 | - | TRBD2 | TRBJ2-5
TGTGCCAGCAGGGTAGACAGCTATGAGCAGTTCTTC | CASRVDSYEQFF | TRBV5-4 | once | - | TRBJ2-1
TGTGCCAGCAGCATACCGACAGGGCCTGGAAACACCATATATTTT | CASSIPTGPGNTIYF | TRBV5-6 | - | TRBD1 | TRBJ1-3
TGCGCCAGCAGCCAAGCCCATCCAATGTCTGGAAACACCATATATTTT | CASSQAHPMSGNTIYF | TRBV4-3 | - | - | TRBJ1-3
TGCGCCAGCAGCTTGGAAGGGCCGACAGGGAAATCGTGGATCCAGCATTTT | CASSLEGPTGKSWIQHF | TRBV5-1 | few | TRBD1 | TRBJ1-5
TGTGCCAGCAGCTTTTTCGTGGGACAGCGCACAGATACGCAGTATTTT | CASSFFVGQRTDTQYF | TRBV7-2 | - | TRBD1 | TRBJ2-3
TGTGCCAGCAGTTGGGGAGGTGCGGGAGGGTACAATGAGCAGTTCTTC | CASSWGGAGGYNEQFF | TRBV6-5 | - | TRBD2 | TRBJ2-1
TGTGCCACCAGCAGAAACCCAAGACTAGCGGGGGGATCCTACAATGAGCAGTTCTTC | CATSRNPRLAGGSYNEQFF | TRBV15 | - | TRBD2 | TRBJ2-1
TGTGCCAGCAGCCAAAGAGCGGGTGCCCACCTCTTC | CASSQRAGAHLF | TRBV3-1/TRBV3-2 | once | - | TRBJ2-7
TGTGCCAGCATGAAACGGGACAGGGGGTCTGGAAACACCATATATTTT | CASMKRDRGSGNTIYF | TRBV7-8 | few | TRBD1 | TRBJ1-3
TGCGCCAGCAGGGCTAACAGGGGGGCGAACACCGGGGAGCTGTTTTTT | CASRANRGANTGELFF | TRBV5-1 | - | TRBD1 | TRBJ2-2
TGTGCCAGCAGTGACTCAGGGCCCCGGGAGACCCAGTACTTC | CASSDSGPRETQYF | TRBV2 | - | - | TRBJ2-5
TGTGCCAGCTATAGCGGGAGGGCCGCAGATACGCAGTATTTT | CASYSGRAADTQYF | TRBV2 | - | TRBD2 | TRBJ2-3
TGTGCCAGTAGTATTCTGACAGGGGCGACCTACGAGCAGTACTTC | CASSILTGATYEQYF | TRBV19 | - | TRBD1 | TRBJ2-7
TGTGCCAGCAGGGACCGGGAACGCGGCTCCACGGCTTTCTTT | CASRDRERGSTAFF | TRBV28 | - | - | TRBJ1-1
TGTGCCACCAGTGATTTGCAGGACAGGGCTTCCCCAGATACGCAGTATTTT | CATSDLQDRASPDTQYF | TRBV24-1 | - | TRBD1 | TRBJ2-3
TGTGCCAGTAGACCGGGACAGGGGGCGAGATGGGCCAAAAACATTCAGTACTTC | CASRPGQGARWAKNIQYF | TRBV19 | - | TRBD1 | TRBJ2-4
TGTGCCAGCAAATCCAATCCCGGGACTAAAAACACCGGGGAGCTGTTTTTT | CASKSNPGTKNTGELFF | TRBV27 | - | TRBD2 | TRBJ2-2
TGTGCCAGCAGCGTAGGTCCAGGGTCCTACGAGCAGTACTTC | CASSVGPGSYEQYF | TRBV9 | - | - | TRBJ2-7
TGTGCCAGCAGCTTACGAGGGATGAGTTCACCCCTCCACTTT | CASSLRGMSSPLHF | TRBV11-2 | - | - | TRBJ1-6
TGCGCCAGCAGCACACTCCAGGGAGGGGGAGCTTTCTTT | CASSTLQGGGAFF | TRBV5-1 | once | - | TRBJ1-1
TGTGCCAGCAGTTCCCTAGCGGCGAGCTCCTACAATGAGCAGTTCTTC | CASSSLAASSYNEQFF | TRBV6-6 | few | TRBD2 | TRBJ2-1
TGTGCCATCAGTGACCCAAACAGACAGGGCCAAGAGACCCAGTACTTC | CAISDPNRQGQETQYF | TRBV10-3 | - | TRBD1 | TRBJ2-5
TGCGCCAGCAGCTCATCTAGCGGGAGGCCACATGAGCAGTTCTTC | CASSSSSGRPHEQFF | TRBV5-1 | - | TRBD2 | TRBJ2-1
TGCAGTGCTGGCCCTGTAGCGGGATCAAACACTGGGGAGCTGTTTTTT | CSAGPVAGSNTGELFF | TRBV29-1 | - | TRBD2 | TRBJ2-2
TGTGCCAGCAGTCGATGGTCTAGAGGAGCCTACGAGCAGTACTTC | CASSRWSRGAYEQYF | TRBV2 | - | - | TRBJ2-7
TGTGCCGTATCCACAGGGGGGAACCTCCGCGACTATGGCTACACCTTC | CAVSTGGNLRDYGYTF | TRBV24-1 | - | TRBD1 | TRBJ1-2
TGTGCCTGGAACCCCAGAGTGGTGACGGGCGAGCAGTACTTC | CAWNPRVVTGEQYF | TRBV30 | - | - | TRBJ2-7
TGTGCCAGCAGTTCCCCGGGAGCGGGAGAGGGTGAGCAGTTCTTC | CASSSPGAGEGEQFF | TRBV27 | - | TRBD2 | TRBJ2-1
TGTGCCAGTAGTAGGTTGGGGACAGGGGCTAACACTGAAGCTTTCTTT | CASSRLGTGANTEAFF | TRBV19 | - | TRBD1 | TRBJ1-1
TGTGCCAGTAGCCAGGCTTTAAACACTGAAGCTTTCTTT | CASSQALNTEAFF | TRBV19 | - | - | TRBJ1-1
TGTGCCATCAGTAGCGGTACAGGGCGAGGCACTGAAGCTTTCTTT | CAISSGTGRGTEAFF | TRBV10-3 | - | - | TRBJ1-1
TGTGCCAGCAGCTCTTCGACAGGCCTGAGCTCTGGAAACACCATATATTTT | CASSSSTGLSSGNTIYF | TRBV5-6 | - | - | TRBJ1-3
TGTGCCAGCAGCTTAGGCGGGACAGGGGGCTCAAGAGGCAATCAGCCCCAGCATTTT | CASSLGGTGGSRGNQPQHF | TRBV11-3 | once | TRBD1 | TRBJ1-5
TGTGCCAGCAGCCCCGGCGGGCGCTCCTACAATGAGCAGTTCTTC | CASSPGGRSYNEQFF | TRBV7-2 | - | - | TRBJ2-1
TGTGCCAGCAGCTTGTCGTCAGGGGGTGGTAATGAAAAACTGTTTTTT | CASSLSSGGGNEKLFF | TRBV5-5 | - | TRBD1 | TRBJ1-4
TGTGCCAGCAGCTTAAGCCAGAACACTGAAGCTTTCTTT | CASSLSQNTEAFF | TRBV5-8 | once | - | TRBJ1-1
TGTGCCAGCAGCTTCGGGAACACTGAAGCTTTCTTT | CASSFGNTEAFF | TRBV7-9 | - | - | TRBJ1-1
TGTGCCAGCAGCGCCTATCAGGGCTACGAGCAGTACTTC | CASSAYQGYEQYF | TRBV9 | - | - | TRBJ2-7
TGCGCCAGCAGCCCGGCCGGGCCAGGGGCTTCTTACTCTGGAAACACCATATATTTT | CASSPAGPGASYSGNTIYF | TRBV5-1 | - | - | TRBJ1-3
TGTGCAAGTCGCCCCGAGGGAGGGCCGATGACAGCAGATACGCAGTATTTT | CASRPEGGPMTADTQYF | TRBV12-2 | - | - | TRBJ2-3
TGTGCCAGTAGGGAAGGGACAGGGAGGAACACTGAAGCTTTCTTT | CASREGTGRNTEAFF | TRBV19 | - | TRBD1 | TRBJ1-1
TGTGCCAGCAGCCAGGGTAGGTACAATGAGCAGTTCTTC | CASSQGRYNEQFF | TRBV11-3 | - | - | TRBJ2-1
TGTGCCATCCTGAAGGGGGCGGTTTCAGGAGCTTTCTTT | CAILKGAVSGAFF | TRBV6-6 | - | TRBD1 | TRBJ1-1
TGTGCCAGCAGCGGAGGACGGATGAGCTCCTACGAGCAGTACTTC | CASSGGRMSSYEQYF | TRBV21-1 | - | - | TRBJ2-7
TGTGCCATCAGTGCGGACAGGAGCAATCAGCCCCAGCATTTT | CAISADRSNQPQHF | TRBV10-3 | once | TRBD1 | TRBJ1-5
TGTGCCACCAGTGATTCGGGACTAGCGGGAGTCGGAGGCCACAATGAGCAGTTCTTC | CATSDSGLAGVGGHNEQFF | TRBV24-1 | - | TRBD2 | TRBJ2-1
TGTGCCAGCAGCCAAGGACAGGGAAAGACCCAGTACTTC | CASSQGQGKTQYF | TRBV4-2 | once | TRBD1 | TRBJ2-5
TGTGCCGCCCTCCCCGGACAGGGGATTAAAACTGAAGCTTTCTTT | CAALPGQGIKTEAFF | TRBV30 | - | TRBD1 | TRBJ1-1
TGTGCCAGCAGAAGGGGGAATCAGCCCCAGCATTTT | CASRRGNQPQHF | TRBV6-5 | - | - | TRBJ1-5
TGTGCCAGCAGCTTAAGGGGGCCTCAGGATGAAAAACTGTTTTTT | CASSLRGPQDEKLFF | TRBV7-8 | - | TRBD1 | TRBJ1-4
TGTGCCAGCAGCTTGGACACTAGCGGAGGCGGGGAGACCCAGTACTTC | CASSLDTSGGGETQYF | TRBV5-6 | - | TRBD2 | TRBJ2-5
TGTGCCAGCAGCTTACCGACAGGGGGCCTCTCTGGAAACACCATATATTTT | CASSLPTGGLSGNTIYF | TRBV7-2 | - | TRBD1 | TRBJ1-3
TGCGCCAGCAGCTTGGACAGACAGGGAGCTAACTATGGCTACACCTTC | CASSLDRQGANYGYTF | TRBV5-1 | - | TRBD1 | TRBJ1-2